This TCR beta chain was documented in a study of cytotoxic CD8 clonotypes in ibrutinib-treated CLL. Findings and limits, study-wide: Clonality rose at ibrutinib response and fell back toward baseline at progression.

Method: immunoSEQ multiplex PCR; TCRdb's copy keeps in-frame clones and lacks some. Found here are some 300,000 clones, 70% to 80% of them singletons; the top ten hold 6.7%. Germline V gene data show CDR1 as MNHEY and CDR2 as SVGAGI. CDR3 length: 14 residues. With 8 bases clipped from V and 4 bases from J, the junction kept 10 bases outside the gene matches. As regards this clone: Its antigen is not known.

This TCR was sampled from a human donor with chronic lymphocytic leukemia. The chain recombines TRBV6-5 with TRBJ2-5, with 7 bases lining up with TRBD1. Sequences were derived from PBMCs, sampled before ibrutinib treatment. The CDR3 DNA reads as TGTGCCAGCGGCCCCCAGGGGGTTCGAGAGACCCAGTACTTC. Its protein product is CASGPQGVRETQYF.